Sequencing of this TCR beta chain was carried out in a study of tumor-infiltrating lymphocytes in localized non-small cell lung cancer. Study information: Some samples were collected after neoadjuvant chemotherapy; smokers, never-smokers and several histologies were included. General study findings and limits: TCRbeta sequencing showed higher T cell infiltration in tumors than uninvolved lung.

TCRdb's table, derived via immunoSEQ multiplex PCR, lists solely in-frame clones and lacks some. The sample has some 10,000 clones, 50% to 75% seen once. The CDR3 has 14 residues. Germline loops: CDR1 PRHDT, CDR2 FYEKMQ (reference sequence). Trimming shortened V by 5 bases and J by 9 bases, and 14 bases separated the two germline ends. This clone showed up just once. Its antigen remains unidentified. Source material: uninvolved lung tissue not adjacent to the tumor. The genes are TRBV13 and TRBJ1-6; the D gene is possibly TRBD1 (5 bases). The receptor comes from a human donor with non-small cell lung cancer. The DNA of the CDR3 is TGTGCCAGCAGCCCATGGGGGTCAGGTTCACCCCTCCACTTT. Translation gives CASSPWGSGSPLHF.